This TCR beta chain emerged from a study of control samples from healthy donors and cancer patients. The CDR3 is 18 amino acids. The germline V gene encodes CDR1 SGHAT and CDR2 FQNNGV. V gave up 2 bases and J gave up 8 bases, with 25 bases separating them. Sequencing was performed with immunoSEQ multiplex PCR; in TCRdb, only in-frame clones are kept and a portion is missing. The sample shows about 140,000 clones, 94% of them seen only once. The J gene is TRBJ2-1, the V gene TRBV11-2; TRBD2 might be the D (6 bases). What was sequenced was blood. The TCR comes from a man aged 40-49 years in good health. CDR3 loop: CASSLLQAGLFFFDEQFF. CDR3 nucleotides: TGTGCCAGCAGCTTACTCCAGGCGGGACTCTTCTTTTTCGATGAGCAGTTCTTC.